This entry lists 5 T cell receptor beta chains sequenced from one sample in a study of T cells in Graves' hyperthyroidism and ophthalmopathy. The TCR beta CDR3 regions underwent amplification using RNA transcripts as the source. RT-PCR in the first round (using the HTBI primer set) targeted the TCR CDR3. MiXCR, applied by TCRdb to the multiplex PCR reads, yields one record per CDR3 protein. The sample has over 700,000 distinct CDR3 sequences; approximately 18% are singletons. Source material: blood. The receptors stem from a woman in her forties or fifties with Graves' hyperthyroidism that later progressed to Graves' ophthalmopathy.

With regard to this clonotype: An end of the junction does not agree with germline; a read error may underlie this. This chain links TRBV2 with TRBJ1-2; maybe TRBD1 (6 bases). CDR1 and CDR2 (germline): SNHLY, FYNNEI. The CDR3 runs to 17 residues. CDR3 residues: CASSDPLDRTINYGYAF. The CDR3 coding sequence is TGTGCCAGCAGTGACCCCCTAGACAGGACAATCAACTATGGCTACGCCTTC.

This chain connects TRBV9 to TRBJ1-2, with 8 bases identical to TRBD1. Germline CDR1 SGDLS, CDR2 YYNGEE. V was clipped by 0 bases and J by 7 bases; unmatched bases: 11. The CDR3 runs to 16 residues. As DNA, the CDR3 is TGTGCCAGCAGCGTAGATGGAGCAGGGGGCGCCGCTGGCTACACCTTC. Its translation is CASSVDGAGGAAGYTF.

The chain is built from TRBV5-5 and TRBJ2-5; TRBD2 matches 7 bases. Germline V gives CDR1 SGHKS, CDR2 YYEKEE (reference sequence). Unmatched junction bases numbered 17, after V lost 2 bases and J lost 4 bases. The CDR3 extends over 18 amino acids. The CDR3 bases are TGTGCCAGCAGCTTTGGTTTATTCGCCCAGCGGGGCCGAGAGACCCAGTACTTC. Encoded protein: CASSFGLFAQRGRETQYF.

This clonotype was picked up a small number of times. The CDR3 loop is CASSQGAPSGGTDTQYF. The CDR3, as DNA: TGTGCCAGCAGCCAAGGGGCGCCTTCTGGGGGGACAGATACGCAGTATTTT. This chain links TRBV3-1 with TRBJ2-3; tentative D call: TRBD2 (6 bases). Trimming stripped 1 base from V and 3 bases from J, with 17 bases between. The CDR3 is 17 residues long. Germline V lookup: CDR1 LGHDT, CDR2 YNNKEL (reference sequence).

The gene calls are TRBV12-3 or TRBV12-4 and TRBJ1-1; no definite D call. The V end was cut by 3 bases, the J end by 2 bases, with 10 bases between. CDR3 length: 14 amino acids. The CDR3: CASSFGYRNTEAFF. CDR3 DNA: TGTGCCAGCAGTTTTGGGTACAGAAACACTGAAGCTTTCTTT.